A selection of T cell receptor beta chains follows, all from one sample in a study of beta chain features in type 1 diabetes. The method was immunoSEQ multiplex PCR; TCRdb's version includes in-frame clones alone and lacks a portion of them. The top ten hold about 0.018% of the sample, which has 350,000 to 400,000 clones, over 13% seen once. The sequencing input was naive CD4+ T cells from blood. These receptors came from a woman younger than 35 in good health. CDR3s include the opening cysteine and the closing phenylalanine or tryptophan. The D gene is left open where the match is weak. Rows may omit the clone size; those that give it use once, few, many or a size class.

J | D | V | size | CDR3 | DNA
TRBJ2-1 | TRBD2 | TRBV7-2 | few | CASSLALGGRANEQFF | TGTGCCAGCAGCTTAGCGCTTGGCGGGAGGGCCAATGAGCAGTTCTTC
TRBJ2-7 | - | TRBV29-1 | - | CSVGRSYEQYF | TGCAGCGTTGGACGGAGCTACGAGCAGTACTTC
TRBJ1-4 | - | TRBV5-1 | - | CASSSQPRTDFNEKLFF | TGCGCCAGCAGCTCTCAACCTAGGACAGATTTTAATGAAAAACTGTTTTTT
TRBJ2-7 | TRBD2 | TRBV7-2 | - | CASSSYLPLAGDSYEQYF | TGTGCCAGCAGCTCATACCTGCCCCTAGCGGGAGATTCCTACGAGCAGTACTTC
TRBJ1-2 | - | TRBV27 | - | CATSDSEGYTF | TGTGCCACCTCGGACAGTGAGGGCTACACCTTC
TRBJ2-7 | TRBD1 | TRBV9 | - | CASSSWDRGPEQYF | TGTGCCAGCAGCTCCTGGGACAGGGGTCCCGAGCAGTACTTC
TRBJ2-1 | TRBD2 | TRBV30 | few | CAWSVGTSGSYNEQFF | TGTGCCTGGAGTGTGGGGACTAGCGGTTCCTACAATGAGCAGTTCTTC
TRBJ2-7 | TRBD2 | TRBV5-6 | - | CASSLRRLAVEQYF | TGTGCCAGCAGCTTGCGAAGACTAGCGGTTGAGCAGTACTTC
TRBJ2-5 | - | TRBV7-6 | - | CASSLANFQETQYF | TGTGCCAGCAGCTTAGCGAACTTTCAAGAGACCCAGTACTTC
TRBJ2-1 | TRBD2 | TRBV28 | few | CASSPRTSGRNEQFF | TGTGCCAGCAGTCCCCGGACTAGCGGTCGGAATGAGCAGTTCTTC
TRBJ1-2 | - | TRBV30 | few | CAWRTRQVPAELYGYTF | TGTGCCTGGAGAACGCGACAGGTCCCTGCCGAACTCTATGGCTACACCTTC
TRBJ1-1 | - | TRBV30 | - | CARSGRGEAFF | TGTGCCCGGTCAGGGCGGGGTGAAGCTTTCTTT
TRBJ1-1 | TRBD1 | TRBV5-1 | few | CASSLRQGGTNTEAFF | TGCGCCAGCAGCTTGAGACAGGGTGGGACGAACACTGAAGCTTTCTTT
TRBJ2-1 | TRBD2 | TRBV12-5 | - | CASGSDRLAGDGNEQFF | TGTGCTAGTGGTTCCGACCGGCTAGCGGGAGACGGCAATGAGCAGTTCTTC
TRBJ2-1 | - | TRBV11-2 | - | CASSLDRGFGEQFF | TGTGCCAGCAGCTTAGATAGGGGTTTTGGTGAGCAGTTCTTC
TRBJ2-7 | TRBD2 | TRBV28 | few | CASSFRSERGVEQYF | TGTGCCAGCAGTTTCCGGTCGGAGCGGGGGGTCGAGCAGTACTTC
TRBJ2-7 | TRBD1 | TRBV29-1 | - | CSGFDRAEQYF | TGCAGCGGTTTCGACAGGGCCGAGCAGTACTTC
TRBJ2-3 | - | TRBV2 | few | CASSASSWRADTQYF | TGTGCCAGCAGTGCTTCTAGCTGGAGGGCAGATACGCAGTATTTT
TRBJ1-5 | TRBD1 | TRBV6-1 | few | CASSEDRGLQPQHF | TGTGCCAGCAGTGAGGACAGGGGGCTTCAGCCCCAGCATTTT
TRBJ2-7 | TRBD2 | TRBV15 | few | CATSRDRGSSYEQYF | TGTGCCACCAGCAGAGATCGCGGGAGCTCCTACGAGCAGTACTTC
TRBJ1-5 | - | TRBV7-9 | - | CASSPRFHQPQHF | TGTGCCAGCAGCCCGAGGTTTCATCAGCCCCAGCATTTT
TRBJ2-7 | TRBD1 | TRBV9 | few | CASSVGGGTGRSSYEQYF | TGTGCCAGCAGCGTAGGTGGGGGGACAGGGAGATCGTCCTACGAGCAGTACTTC
TRBJ2-5 | - | TRBV30 | few | CAWRGESRETQYF | TGTGCCTGGAGGGGAGAGTCGAGAGAGACCCAGTACTTC
TRBJ1-2 | - | TRBV10-3 | few | CAISARVVTDGYTF | TGTGCCATCAGTGCCAGGGTCGTTACGGATGGCTACACCTTC
TRBJ2-1 | TRBD1 | TRBV19 | once | CASTDRGYSYNEQFF | TGTGCCAGTACTGACAGGGGTTACTCCTACAATGAGCAGTTCTTC
TRBJ2-3 | TRBD2 | TRBV30 | - | CAWSVLAGVTDTQYF | TGTGCCTGGAGTGTACTAGCGGGAGTGACAGATACGCAGTATTTT
TRBJ1-4 | TRBD1 | TRBV9 | - | CASSSRQGTNEKLFF | TGTGCCAGCAGCAGTCGACAGGGAACTAATGAAAAACTGTTTTTT
TRBJ2-7 | TRBD2 | TRBV4-2 | few | CASSPRLAGGFYEQYF | TGTGCCAGCAGCCCCCGACTAGCGGGAGGTTTCTACGAGCAGTACTTC
TRBJ1-1 | - | TRBV28 | few | CASQGRNTEAFF | TGTGCCAGTCAGGGTCGGAACACTGAAGCTTTCTTT
TRBJ2-1 | TRBD2 | TRBV5-1 | - | CASSPRSGRVLAGNEQFF | TGCGCCAGCAGCCCCAGAAGCGGGAGGGTACTGGCCGGCAATGAGCAGTTCTTC
TRBJ1-5 | - | TRBV19 | - | CASGRGDIRQPQHF | TGTGCCAGTGGCCGTGGGGACATTAGGCAGCCCCAGCATTTT
TRBJ2-7 | TRBD1 | TRBV28 | - | CAHRGSREVYEQYF | TGTGCCCACAGGGGGAGCAGGGAGGTCTACGAGCAGTACTTC
TRBJ1-2 | - | TRBV4-1 | - | CASSQGDIPGYTF | TGCGCCAGCAGCCAAGGGGACATCCCGGGCTACACCTTC